A selection of T cell receptor beta chains follows, all from one sample in a study of T cells expressing NK-cell markers. TCRdb re-called the 5' RACE reads and gives one entry per CDR3 protein, without DNA. Here the sample table reports 450,000 to 600,000 distinct CDR3 sequences. Material: blood T cells: a sorted CD56 or NKG2C T cell subset, CD4+ or CD8+ T cells, or bulk PBMC T cells (not recorded which). The source is a man younger than 30 in good health. Each CDR3 is given with its conserved first and last residue.

j_gene: TRBJ2-5
v_gene: TRBV4-3
CDR3aa: CASSQDPTSGRRETQYF

j_gene: TRBJ1-2
v_gene: TRBV6-2/TRBV6-3
CDR3aa: CASSRDQPYGYTF

j_gene: TRBJ1-1
v_gene: TRBV9
CDR3aa: CASSVAFVGTQYEAFF

j_gene: TRBJ2-7
v_gene: TRBV20-1
CDR3aa: CSARNTIDWAVGTSAYEQYF

j_gene: TRBJ1-5
v_gene: TRBV12-3/TRBV12-4
CDR3aa: CASSLGGTVGAPQHF

j_gene: TRBJ2-1
v_gene: TRBV7-2
CDR3aa: CASSLDGMTNNEQFF

j_gene: TRBJ2-2
v_gene: TRBV10-2
CDR3aa: CASSEHKGASGELFF

j_gene: TRBJ2-7
v_gene: TRBV20-1
CDR3aa: CSARDWGWSVDEQYF

j_gene: TRBJ1-2
v_gene: TRBV2
CDR3aa: CASSVKVRTANYGYTF

j_gene: TRBJ2-2
v_gene: TRBV3-1
CDR3aa: CASSPTRTSDHRGTGELFF

j_gene: TRBJ2-7
v_gene: TRBV5-1
CDR3aa: CASSPLSSSYEQYF

j_gene: TRBJ2-1
v_gene: TRBV20-1
CDR3aa: CSAPPRDRGPQGLAGFYNEQFF

j_gene: TRBJ2-3
v_gene: TRBV5-1
CDR3aa: CASSVQGFRDTQYF

j_gene: TRBJ1-1
v_gene: TRBV29-1
CDR3aa: CSAGRDTEGAFF

j_gene: TRBJ1-6
v_gene: TRBV18
CDR3aa: CASSRDSPNSPLHF

j_gene: TRBJ2-2
v_gene: TRBV12-3/TRBV12-4
CDR3aa: CASSFGGLAGSTGELFF

j_gene: TRBJ2-1
v_gene: TRBV6-2/TRBV6-3
CDR3aa: CASSRDREQFF

j_gene: TRBJ2-3
v_gene: TRBV7-8
CDR3aa: CASSFGLAGGVGTQYF

j_gene: TRBJ1-4
v_gene: TRBV11-2
CDR3aa: CASSLGIGVTATNEKLFF

j_gene: TRBJ1-3
v_gene: TRBV5-1
CDR3aa: CASSLWGSGNTIYF